This T cell receptor beta chain was profiled in a study of CD8 T cells in ankylosing spondylitis. Each CDR3 protein gets one entry after TCRdb re-called the 5' RACE reads with MiXCR. The data show around 230,000 distinct CDR3 sequences, 8.2% seen once. The germline V gene has CDR1 SGHTA and CDR2 FQGTGA. V shed 5 bases and J shed 9 bases, with 14 bases lying between them. The CDR3 runs to 13 residues. The table lists this clonotype with many counts. The chain couples TRBV7-3 to TRBJ2-1; no firm D call. Source material: blood, either unsorted or a sorted T cell fraction (not recorded which). The sequence was obtained from a female donor with ankylosing spondylitis or in good health (not recorded which). Here the CDR3 reads CASSHTDTSEQFF. CDR3 nucleotide sequence: TGTGCCAGCAGCCACACAGACACGTCTGAGCAGTTCTTC.